The entry below gives a single T cell receptor beta chain sequence along with its context. A read error is possible here, since a much larger clone lies one base away. These data come from a study of T cells in Graves' hyperthyroidism and ophthalmopathy. From germline, CDR1 is DFQATT and CDR2 SNEGSKA (reference sequence). There are 13 residues in the CDR3. Trimming took 5 bases from V and 10 from J; bases not matched to a gene: 10. Using RNA transcripts as the source, TCR beta CDR3 regions were amplified. The HTBI primer set was used in a first-round RT-PCR of the TCR CDR3. TCRdb redid the calling of the multiplex PCR reads with MiXCR, one entry per CDR3 protein. The sample includes some 580,000 distinct CDR3 sequences, approximately 15% of them seen just once.

The sequenced sample consisted of blood. J is TRBJ1-4 and V is TRBV20-1; TRBD1 agrees at 7 bases. The receptor's source is a woman between 40 and 50 years old with Graves' ophthalmopathy. The CDR3 DNA sequence: TGCAGTGCTCCCCGACAGGGCAGGGGAAAACTGTTTTTT. It yields the protein CSAPRQGRGKLFF.